This section outlines one T cell receptor (beta chain) sequence together with its context. This entry comes from a study of blood T cell repertoires in COVID-19. Study summary: Collection of acute and convalescent COVID-19 samples took place in the United States, Italy and Spain. PBMCs, B-cell-depleted T cells, or T cells provided the cDNA or gDNA that made up the material.

Original handling: Counts of nucleated cells, estimated from reference gene primer amplification, were obtained. The method was immunoSEQ multiplex PCR; TCRdb's version includes in-frame clones alone and lacks a portion of them. That table is the source of V, J and clone size, and D and trimming were worked out from the DNA. This sample carries some 300,000 clones, 90% of them seen once, and the ten largest clones take 3.5% to 4.5%. The CDR3 loop spans 12 amino acids. V trimming: 4 bases; J trimming: 12 bases; junction bases outside the gene matches: 9. Per the germline V gene, CDR1 is MNHEY and CDR2 is SMNVEV (reference sequence). Participants had their cohort set by participant-reported clinical history.

Input material: PBMCs or T cells enriched from blood (not recorded which). The rearrangement joins TRBV27 to TRBJ2-7, with TRBD1 matching over 7 bases. This clonotype was sampled from a woman under 30 with acute COVID-19. CDR3 region: CASSSSGQVRYF. CDR3 coding DNA: TGTGCCAGCAGTTCCTCCGGACAGGTTAGGTACTTC.